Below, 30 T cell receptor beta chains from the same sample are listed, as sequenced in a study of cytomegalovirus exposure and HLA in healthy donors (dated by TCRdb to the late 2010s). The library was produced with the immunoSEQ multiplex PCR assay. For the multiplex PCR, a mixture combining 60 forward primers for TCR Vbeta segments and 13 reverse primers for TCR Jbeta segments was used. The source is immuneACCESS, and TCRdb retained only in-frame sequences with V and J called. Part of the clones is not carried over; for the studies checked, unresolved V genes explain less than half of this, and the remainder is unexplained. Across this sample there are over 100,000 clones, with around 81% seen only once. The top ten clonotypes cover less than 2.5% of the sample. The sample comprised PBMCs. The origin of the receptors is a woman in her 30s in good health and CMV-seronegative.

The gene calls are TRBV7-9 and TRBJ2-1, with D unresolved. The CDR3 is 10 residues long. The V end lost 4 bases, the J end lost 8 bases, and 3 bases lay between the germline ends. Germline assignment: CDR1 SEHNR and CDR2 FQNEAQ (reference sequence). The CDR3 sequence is CASSSYEQFF. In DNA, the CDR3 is TGTGCCAGCAGCTCATATGAGCAGTTCTTC.

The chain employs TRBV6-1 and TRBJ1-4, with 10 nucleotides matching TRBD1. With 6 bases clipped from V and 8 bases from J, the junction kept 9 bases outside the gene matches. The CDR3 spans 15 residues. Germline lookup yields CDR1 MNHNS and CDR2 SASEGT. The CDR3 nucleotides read TGTGCCAGCAGGAAGACCGGGACAGGGGTCGAAAAACTGTTTTTT. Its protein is CASRKTGTGVEKLFF.

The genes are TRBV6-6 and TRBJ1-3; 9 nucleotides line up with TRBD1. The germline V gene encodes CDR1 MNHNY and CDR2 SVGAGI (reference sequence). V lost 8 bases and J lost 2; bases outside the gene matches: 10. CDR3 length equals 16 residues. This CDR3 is CASGRRQGDPGNTIYF. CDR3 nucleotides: TGTGCCAGCGGCAGAAGACAGGGGGATCCTGGAAACACCATATATTTT.

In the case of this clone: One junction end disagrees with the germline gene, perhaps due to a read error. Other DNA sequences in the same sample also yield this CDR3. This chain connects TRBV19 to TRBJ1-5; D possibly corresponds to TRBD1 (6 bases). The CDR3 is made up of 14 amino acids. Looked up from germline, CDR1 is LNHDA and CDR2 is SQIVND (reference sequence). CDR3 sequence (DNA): TGTGCCAGCAGTACGGAGGGGGGGAATCAGCCCCAGCATTTT. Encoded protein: CASSTEGGNQPQHF.

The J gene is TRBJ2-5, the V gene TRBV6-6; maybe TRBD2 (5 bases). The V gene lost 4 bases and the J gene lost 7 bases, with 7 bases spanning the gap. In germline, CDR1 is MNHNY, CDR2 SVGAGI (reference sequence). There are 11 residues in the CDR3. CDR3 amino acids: CASSLEATQYF. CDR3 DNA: TGTGCCAGCAGTTTGGAGGCGACCCAGTACTTC.

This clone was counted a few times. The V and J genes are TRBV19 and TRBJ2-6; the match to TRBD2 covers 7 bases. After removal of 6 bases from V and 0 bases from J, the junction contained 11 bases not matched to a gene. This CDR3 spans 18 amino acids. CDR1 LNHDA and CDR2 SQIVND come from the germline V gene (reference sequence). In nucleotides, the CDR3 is TGTGCCAGTAGAGAATTAAGCGGGGCCCACTCTGGGGCCAACGTCCTGACTTTC. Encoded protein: CASRELSGAHSGANVLTF.

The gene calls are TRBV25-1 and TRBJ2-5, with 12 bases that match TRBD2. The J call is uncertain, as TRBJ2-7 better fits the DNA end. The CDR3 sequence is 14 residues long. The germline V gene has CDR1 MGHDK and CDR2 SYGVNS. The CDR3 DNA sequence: TGTGCCAGCCGCAGACTAGCGGGAGAGCGCGAGCAGTACTTC. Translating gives CASRRLAGEREQYF.

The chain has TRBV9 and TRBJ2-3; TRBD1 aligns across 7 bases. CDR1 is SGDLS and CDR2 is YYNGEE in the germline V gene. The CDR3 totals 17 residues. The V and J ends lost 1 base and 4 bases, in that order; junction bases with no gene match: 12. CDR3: CASSVTQGDVIPDTQYF. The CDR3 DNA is TGTGCCAGCAGCGTAACGCAGGGGGATGTCATCCCAGATACGCAGTATTTT. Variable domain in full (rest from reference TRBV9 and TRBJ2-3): DSGVTQTPKHLITATGQRVTLRCSPRSGDLSVYWYQQSLDQGLQFLIQYYNGEERAKGNILERFSAQQFPDLHSELNLSSLELGDSALYFCASSVTQGDVIPDTQYFGPGTRLTVL.

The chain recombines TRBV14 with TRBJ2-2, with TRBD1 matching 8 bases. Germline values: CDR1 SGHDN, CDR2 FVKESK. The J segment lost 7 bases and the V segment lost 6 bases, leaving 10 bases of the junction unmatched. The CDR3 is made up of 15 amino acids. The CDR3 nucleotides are TGTGCCAGCAGTCGAGACAGGGGCGTAAACGGGGAGCTGTTTTTT. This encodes CASSRDRGVNGELFF.

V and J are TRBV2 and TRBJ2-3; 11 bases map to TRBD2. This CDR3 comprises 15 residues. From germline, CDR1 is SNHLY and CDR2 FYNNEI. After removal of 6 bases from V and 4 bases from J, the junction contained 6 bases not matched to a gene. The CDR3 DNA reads TGTGCCAGCAGACAAACTAGCGGGAGACCAGATACGCAGTATTTT. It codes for CASRQTSGRPDTQYF.

The CDR3 DNA reads TGTGCCAGCACCGACGAGGGTGGAGGAGCGGCCAAAAACATTCAGTACTTC. It encodes CASTDEGGGAAKNIQYF. The chain links TRBV2 to TRBJ2-4; D is perhaps TRBD2 (5 bases). The CDR3 length is 17 residues. V shed 7 bases and J shed 1 base, with 20 bases lying between them. Germline CDR1 is SNHLY and CDR2 is FYNNEI. Together with reference TRBV2 and TRBJ2-4, the CDR3 gives the full variable domain: EPEVTQTPSHQVTQMGQEVILRCVPISNHLYFYWYRQILGQKVEFLVSFYNNEISEKSEIFDDQFSVERPDGSNFTLKIRSTKLEDSAMYFCASTDEGGGAAKNIQYFGAGTRLSVL.

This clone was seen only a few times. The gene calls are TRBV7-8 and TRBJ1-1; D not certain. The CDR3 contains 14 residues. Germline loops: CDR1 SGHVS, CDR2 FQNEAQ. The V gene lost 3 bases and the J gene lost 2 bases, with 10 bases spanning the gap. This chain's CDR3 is CASSFEGLNTEAFF. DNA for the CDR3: TGTGCCAGCAGCTTTGAGGGCCTTAACACTGAAGCTTTCTTT.

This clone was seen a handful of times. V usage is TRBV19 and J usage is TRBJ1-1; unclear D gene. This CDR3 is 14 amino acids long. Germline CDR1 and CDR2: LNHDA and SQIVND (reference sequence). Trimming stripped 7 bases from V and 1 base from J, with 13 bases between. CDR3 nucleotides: TGTGCCAGTATTAGGGAGGGATCGAACACTGAAGCTTTCTTT. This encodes CASIREGSNTEAFF. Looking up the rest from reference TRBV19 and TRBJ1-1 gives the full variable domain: DGGITQSPKYLFRKEGQNVTLSCEQNLNHDAMYWYRQDPGQGLRLIYYSQIVNDFQKGDIAEGYSVSREKKESFPLTVTSAQKNPTAFYLCASIREGSNTEAFFGQGTRLTVV.

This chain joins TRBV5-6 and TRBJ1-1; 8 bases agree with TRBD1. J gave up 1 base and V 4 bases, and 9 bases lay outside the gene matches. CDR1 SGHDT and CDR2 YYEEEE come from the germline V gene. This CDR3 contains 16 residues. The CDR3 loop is CASSRITTGANTEAFF. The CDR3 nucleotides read TGTGCCAGCAGCCGAATAACGACAGGGGCGAACACTGAAGCTTTCTTT.

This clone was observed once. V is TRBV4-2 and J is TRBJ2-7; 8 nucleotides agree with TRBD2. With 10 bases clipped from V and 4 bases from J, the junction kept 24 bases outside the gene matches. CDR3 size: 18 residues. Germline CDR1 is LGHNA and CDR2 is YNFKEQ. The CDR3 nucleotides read TGTGCCAACTCGTTACCCAGCGGGAGTGGATTATTTGGGTACGAGCAGTACTTC. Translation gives CANSLPSGSGLFGYEQYF.

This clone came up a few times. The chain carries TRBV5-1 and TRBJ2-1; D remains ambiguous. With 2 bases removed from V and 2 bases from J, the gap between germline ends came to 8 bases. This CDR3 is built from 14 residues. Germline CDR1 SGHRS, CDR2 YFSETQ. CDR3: CASSFEAPYNEQFF. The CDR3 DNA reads TGCGCCAGCAGCTTTGAGGCTCCCTACAATGAGCAGTTCTTC.

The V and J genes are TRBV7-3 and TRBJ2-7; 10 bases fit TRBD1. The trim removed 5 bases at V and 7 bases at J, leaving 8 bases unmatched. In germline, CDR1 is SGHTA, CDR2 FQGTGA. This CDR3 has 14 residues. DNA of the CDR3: TGTGCCAGCAGCCCCCGGACAGGGGGGCGTGAGCAGTACTTC. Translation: CASSPRTGGREQYF.

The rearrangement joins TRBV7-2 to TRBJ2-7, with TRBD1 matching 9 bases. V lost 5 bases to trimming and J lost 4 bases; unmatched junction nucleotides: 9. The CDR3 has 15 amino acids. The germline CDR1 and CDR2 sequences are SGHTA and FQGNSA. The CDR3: CASSPETGGMYEQYF. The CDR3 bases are TGTGCCAGCAGCCCTGAGACAGGGGGAATGTACGAGCAGTACTTC.

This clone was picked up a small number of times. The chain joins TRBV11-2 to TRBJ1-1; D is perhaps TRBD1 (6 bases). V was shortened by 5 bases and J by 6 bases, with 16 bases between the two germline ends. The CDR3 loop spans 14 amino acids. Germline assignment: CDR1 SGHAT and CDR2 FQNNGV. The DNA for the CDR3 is TGTGCCAGCAGCCAGGACGGGACACCATCTGAAGCTTTCTTT. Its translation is CASSQDGTPSEAFF.

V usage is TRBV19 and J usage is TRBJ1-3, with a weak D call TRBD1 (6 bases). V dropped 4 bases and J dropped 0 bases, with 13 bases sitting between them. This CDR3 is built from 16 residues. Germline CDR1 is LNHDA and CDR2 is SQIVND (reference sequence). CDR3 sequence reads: CASSTAGASSGNTIYF. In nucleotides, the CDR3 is TGTGCCAGTAGTACCGCAGGGGCGAGCTCTGGAAACACCATATATTTT. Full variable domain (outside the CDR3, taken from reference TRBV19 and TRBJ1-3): DGGITQSPKYLFRKEGQNVTLSCEQNLNHDAMYWYRQDPGQGLRLIYYSQIVNDFQKGDIAEGYSVSREKKESFPLTVTSAQKNPTAFYLCASSTAGASSGNTIYFGEGSWLTVV.

The CDR3: CASSWDRGLANTGELFF. The DNA of the CDR3 is TGTGCCAGCAGCTGGGACAGGGGACTGGCGAACACCGGGGAGCTGTTTTTT. The chain employs TRBV5-4 and TRBJ2-2, with TRBD1 matching over 10 bases. Losses at the gene ends were 3 bases for V and 0 bases for J; bases not matched to a gene: 5. The CDR3 loop spans 17 amino acids. CDR1 is SGHNT, CDR2 YYREEE, per germline (reference sequence).

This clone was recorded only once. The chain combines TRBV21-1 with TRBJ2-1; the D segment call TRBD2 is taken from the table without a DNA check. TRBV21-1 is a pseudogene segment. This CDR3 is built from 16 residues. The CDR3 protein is CASSLLRTSGNNEQFF. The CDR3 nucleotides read TGTGCCAGCAGCCTCCTTAGGACTAGCGGGAATAATGAGCAGTTCTTC.

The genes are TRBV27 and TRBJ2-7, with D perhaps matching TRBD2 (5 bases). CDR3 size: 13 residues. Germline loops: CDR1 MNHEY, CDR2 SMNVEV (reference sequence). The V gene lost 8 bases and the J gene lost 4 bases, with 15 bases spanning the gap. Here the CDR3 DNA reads TGTGCCAGCGCATACTCCGAGGGTTACGAGCAGTACTTC. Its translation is CASAYSEGYEQYF.

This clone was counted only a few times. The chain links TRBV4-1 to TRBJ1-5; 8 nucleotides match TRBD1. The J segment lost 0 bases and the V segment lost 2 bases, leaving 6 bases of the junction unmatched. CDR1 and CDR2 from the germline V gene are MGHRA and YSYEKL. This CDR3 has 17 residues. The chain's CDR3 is CASSQIQGARSNQPQHF. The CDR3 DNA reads TGCGCCAGCAGCCAAATCCAGGGGGCTCGTAGCAATCAGCCCCAGCATTTT.

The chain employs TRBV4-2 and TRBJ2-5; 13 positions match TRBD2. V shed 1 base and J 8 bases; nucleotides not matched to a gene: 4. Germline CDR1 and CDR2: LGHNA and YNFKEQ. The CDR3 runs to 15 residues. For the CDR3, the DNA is TGTGCCAGCAGCCAAGGGGGACTAGCGGGACGTACCCAGTACTTC. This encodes CASSQGGLAGRTQYF.

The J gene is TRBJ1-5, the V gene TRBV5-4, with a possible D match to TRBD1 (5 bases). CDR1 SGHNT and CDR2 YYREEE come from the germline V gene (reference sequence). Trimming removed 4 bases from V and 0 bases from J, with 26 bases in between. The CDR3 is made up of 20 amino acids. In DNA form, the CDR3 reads TGTGCCAGCAGCCAGGATGGTAAGGCGGGGGGAATCTATAGCAATCAGCCCCAGCATTTT. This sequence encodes CASSQDGKAGGIYSNQPQHF.

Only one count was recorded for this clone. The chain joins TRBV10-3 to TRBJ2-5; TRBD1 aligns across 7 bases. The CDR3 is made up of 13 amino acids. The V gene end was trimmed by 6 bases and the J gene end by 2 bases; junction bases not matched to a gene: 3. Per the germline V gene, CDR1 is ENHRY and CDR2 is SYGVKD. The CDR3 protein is CAIRPGQQETQYF. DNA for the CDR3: TGTGCCATCAGACCGGGACAGCAAGAGACCCAGTACTTC.

CDR3 protein: CASSLFPQGDSGNTIYF. CDR3 sequence (DNA): TGCGCCAGCAGCTTGTTCCCACAGGGGGACTCTGGAAACACCATATATTTT. The genes are TRBV5-1 and TRBJ1-3, with 8 bases that match TRBD1. CDR1 is SGHRS, CDR2 YFSETQ, per germline. The CDR3 sequence is 17 residues long. After removal of 1 base from V and 0 bases from J, the junction contained 6 bases not matched to a gene.

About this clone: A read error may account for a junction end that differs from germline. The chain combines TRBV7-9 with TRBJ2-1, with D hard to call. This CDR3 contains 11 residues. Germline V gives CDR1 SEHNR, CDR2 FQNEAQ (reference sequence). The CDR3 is CASSSNNEQFF. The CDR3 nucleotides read TGTGCCAGCAGCTCCAACAATGAGCAGTTCTTC.

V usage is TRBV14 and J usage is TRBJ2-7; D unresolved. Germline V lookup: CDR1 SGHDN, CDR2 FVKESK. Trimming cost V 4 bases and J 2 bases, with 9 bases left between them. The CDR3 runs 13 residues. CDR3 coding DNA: TGTGCCAGCAGCCGGCGGATGACCTACGAGCAGTACTTC. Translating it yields CASSRRMTYEQYF. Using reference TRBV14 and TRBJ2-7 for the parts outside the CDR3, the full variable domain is EAGVTQFPSHSVIEKGQTVTLRCDPISGHDNLYWYRRVMGKEIKFLLHFVKESKQDESGMPNNRFLAERTGGTYSTLKVQPAELEDSGVYFCASSRRMTYEQYFGPGTRLTVT.